This TCR beta chain appears in the sequencing data of a study of shared clonotypes between healthy human individuals. In the study overall: Every donor yielded three CD4 naive, three CD4 memory, two CD8 naive and one CD8 memory plate. Whole-study findings and limits: Limitation of the genetic and exposure-history diversity represented came from the few donors.

V was pared by 4 bases and J by 6 bases, with 8 bases of the junction left unmatched. Germline CDR1 and CDR2: SGHDN and FVKESK. The CDR3 spans 15 residues. Points on this clone: Its antigen is still unknown.

Only in-frame clones appear in the TCRdb table, and some are missing; sequencing was by immunoSEQ multiplex PCR. The sample lists some 1.5 million clones; approximately 96% were seen once. In the CD4+ fraction, cells were divided into CD45RA+ naive and CD45RA-negative memory subsets. V gene TRBV14 combines with J gene TRBJ2-1, with 8 bases aligning to TRBD1. The TCR sequence derives from a man aged 30 to 39 in good health. Sequencing was performed on naive CD4+ T cells sorted from blood. The subset is: CD45RA+ positively selected. As DNA, the CDR3 is TGTGCCAGCAGCCCCGCGACAGGGGTAGGCAATGAGCAGTTCTTC. This codes for CASSPATGVGNEQFF.